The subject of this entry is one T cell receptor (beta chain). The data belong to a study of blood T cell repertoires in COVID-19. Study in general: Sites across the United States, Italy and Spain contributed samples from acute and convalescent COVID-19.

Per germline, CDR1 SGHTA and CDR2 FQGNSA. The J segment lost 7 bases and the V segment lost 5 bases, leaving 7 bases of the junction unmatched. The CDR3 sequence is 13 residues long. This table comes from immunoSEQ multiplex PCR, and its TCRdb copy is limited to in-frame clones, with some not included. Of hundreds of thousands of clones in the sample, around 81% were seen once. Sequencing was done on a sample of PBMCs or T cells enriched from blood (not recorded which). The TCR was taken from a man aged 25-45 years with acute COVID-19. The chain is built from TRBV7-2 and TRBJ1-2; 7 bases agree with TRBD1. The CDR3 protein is CASSKRAGGGYTF. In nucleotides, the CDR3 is TGTGCCAGCAGCAAACGGGCAGGGGGTGGCTACACCTTC.